This entry lists 27 T cell receptor beta chains sequenced from one sample in a study of cytomegalovirus exposure and HLA in healthy donors. PCR involved 60 Vbeta and 13 Jbeta primers. Assay used: immunoSEQ multiplex PCR; TCRdb lists only in-frame clones, some missing. The sample has some 130,000 clones, 80% to 85% seen once. Input material: PBMCs. These receptors were taken from a human donor in good health.

The rearrangement links TRBV10-1 to TRBJ2-5; 7 bases align to TRBD1. V was pared by 8 bases and J by 3 bases, with 6 bases of the junction left unmatched. Germline assignment: CDR1 WNHNN and CDR2 SYGVQD (reference sequence). This CDR3 has 13 residues. Written as DNA, the CDR3 is TGCGCCAGCCAAAACGGGACAGAAGAGACCCAGTACTTC. This encodes CASQNGTEETQYF.

The genes are TRBV4-1 and TRBJ2-1, with TRBD2 matching over 8 bases. Germline trimming cut 0 bases from V and 9 bases from J; bases unmatched to any gene: 16. The CDR3 runs to 18 residues. Germline CDR1 MGHRA, CDR2 YSYEKL. The CDR3 protein is CASSQEDFAGGPHREQFF. DNA of the CDR3: TGCGCCAGCAGCCAAGAAGACTTCGCGGGGGGTCCCCACCGTGAGCAGTTCTTC.

This clone showed up just a few times. The chain recombines TRBV5-1 with TRBJ1-1, with D perhaps TRBD1 (5 bases). V lost 4 bases, J lost 0 bases, and 10 bases lay in between. Per the germline V gene, CDR1 is SGHRS and CDR2 is YFSETQ. The CDR3 spans 14 residues. Written as DNA, the CDR3 is TGCGCCAGCAGCCCAGGGATGTTGAACACTGAAGCTTTCTTT. It translates to CASSPGMLNTEAFF.

CDR3 amino acids: CASSLGTSGYTDTQYF. The CDR3 DNA reads as TGTGCCAGCAGCTTGGGGACTAGCGGGTACACAGATACGCAGTATTTT. V is TRBV5-4 and J is TRBJ2-3; 11 bases agree with TRBD2. The CDR3 length is 16 residues. The V segment lost 0 bases and the J segment 2 bases; nucleotides outside the gene matches: 2. Germline V gene sequence: CDR1 SGHNT, CDR2 YYREEE (reference sequence).

The J gene is TRBJ1-1, the V gene TRBV19; the D is unclear. CDR3 length: 14 amino acids. CDR1 and CDR2 (germline): LNHDA, SQIVND (reference sequence). V was cut by 1 base and J by 2 bases, with 8 bases left in between. The DNA for the CDR3 is TGTGCCAGTAGTATAGGCCCACAAAACACTGAAGCTTTCTTT. It is translated as CASSIGPQNTEAFF.

J is TRBJ1-1 and V is TRBV2, with TRBD1 as a possible D gene (6 bases). The V end was cut by 3 bases, the J end by 1 base, with 9 bases between. The CDR3 contains 14 residues. CDR1 and CDR2 (germline): SNHLY, FYNNEI. The CDR3 region is CASSEDSPNTEAFF. The CDR3 nucleotides read TGTGCCAGCAGTGAGGACAGCCCGAACACTGAAGCTTTCTTT.

The chain uses TRBV9 and TRBJ2-2, with D possibly TRBD1 on 5 matching bases. Trimming removed 0 bases from V and 1 base from J, with 16 bases in between. Germline V gene lookup returns CDR1 SGDLS and CDR2 YYNGEE. The CDR3 contains 18 residues. CDR3 nucleotides: TGTGCCAGCAGCGTAGCTTTAGGGCAGGGCGGGAACACCGGGGAGCTGTTTTTT. It encodes CASSVALGQGGNTGELFF.

The chain couples TRBV18 to TRBJ1-2, with a weak D call TRBD1 (6 bases). Trimming took 2 bases from V and 0 from J, leaving 10 bases between them. CDR1 and CDR2 from the germline V gene are KGHSH and LQKENI. The CDR3 contains 15 residues. This CDR3 is CASSPADSPNYGYTF. DNA of the CDR3: TGTGCCAGCTCACCAGCGGACAGTCCTAACTATGGCTACACCTTC.

This chain uses TRBV7-9 with TRBJ2-7; 7 bases line up with TRBD1. Trimming at V came to 3 bases and at J to 0 bases, leaving 11 bases not matched to a gene. The germline gives CDR1 SEHNR, CDR2 FQNEAQ (reference sequence). The CDR3 is 17 residues long. CDR3 in amino acids: CASSFYIVGTVSYEQYF. In DNA, the CDR3 is TGTGCCAGCAGCTTCTATATCGTCGGGACAGTCTCCTACGAGCAGTACTTC.

This chain links TRBV9 with TRBJ1-3, with D unclear. The CDR3 contains 16 residues. Per the germline V gene, CDR1 is SGDLS and CDR2 is YYNGEE. Trimming stripped 4 bases from V and 1 base from J, with 15 bases between. The chain's CDR3 is CASSPIPRISGNTIYF. DNA for the CDR3: TGTGCCAGCAGCCCAATTCCGAGGATTTCTGGAAACACCATATATTTT. Filled out from reference TRBV9 and TRBJ1-3, the complete variable domain reads DSGVTQTPKHLITATGQRVTLRCSPRSGDLSVYWYQQSLDQGLQFLIQYYNGEERAKGNILERFSAQQFPDLHSELNLSSLELGDSALYFCASSPIPRISGNTIYFGEGSWLTVV.

Only one count was recorded for this clone. The chain has TRBV18 and TRBJ2-5, with 7 bases fitting TRBD2. The closer fit of TRBJ2-7 to the DNA end suggests the J call may be wrong. Germline loops: CDR1 KGHSH, CDR2 LQKENI. This CDR3 spans 16 amino acids. CDR3 protein: CASSPLSGVFSYEQYF. In nucleotides, the CDR3 is TGTGCCAGCTCACCACTCAGCGGGGTGTTTTCCTACGAGCAGTACTTC.

The chain carries TRBV6-6 and TRBJ2-2; TRBD2 is a possible D gene (5 bases). The CDR3 covers 14 residues. Per germline, CDR1 MNHNY and CDR2 SVGAGI (reference sequence). V lost 7 bases to trimming and J lost 1 base, with 10 bases between them. The CDR3 region is CASIGLMNTGELFF. For the CDR3, the DNA is TGTGCCAGCATCGGACTGATGAACACCGGGGAGCTGTTTTTT.

The chain links TRBV18 to TRBJ1-1, with unresolved D. The CDR3 has 17 amino acids. Trimming shortened V by 6 bases and J by 6 bases, and 26 bases separated the two germline ends. Per germline, CDR1 KGHSH and CDR2 LQKENI. In DNA, the CDR3 is TGTGCCAGCTCCCCTAAAAACGTCGACTCTAAAGTGGCTGAAGCTTTCTTT. It codes for CASSPKNVDSKVAEAFF.

This rearrangement joins TRBV7-3 to TRBJ1-1, with 9 bases fitting TRBD1. The CDR3 is made up of 16 amino acids. The ends lost 5 bases at V and 3 bases at J; junction bases unmatched: 10. Per the germline V gene, CDR1 is SGHTA and CDR2 is FQGTGA. The CDR3 DNA follows: TGTGCCAGCAGCCCACAGGGGGCGCCTAAGGACACTGAAGCTTTCTTT. Its protein is CASSPQGAPKDTEAFF.

This sequence joins TRBV6-5 and TRBJ2-5; TRBD2 might be the D (7 bases). From germline, CDR1 is MNHEY and CDR2 SVGAGI. The V gene lost 6 bases and the J gene lost 5 bases, with 19 bases spanning the gap. The CDR3 length is 15 residues. CDR3 DNA: TGTGCCAGCAGGCTAGGGGGAGCGGGGTCCGAGACCCAGTACTTC. Translating it yields CASRLGGAGSETQYF.

The chain uses TRBV2 and TRBJ2-7; TRBD2 might be the D (6 bases). Germline CDR1 SNHLY, CDR2 FYNNEI. This CDR3 is 15 amino acids long. Trimming cost V 3 bases and J 5 bases, with 17 bases left between them. DNA of the CDR3: TGTGCCAGCAGTGAGAAGCGGTCAGGGAGGAACGAGCAGTACTTC. Translated: CASSEKRSGRNEQYF.

J is TRBJ1-5 and V is TRBV7-2, with D uncertain. CDR3 length equals 13 residues. Trimming pared 5 bases from V and 8 bases from J, leaving 13 bases between. CDR1 and CDR2 (germline): SGHTA, FQGNSA. As DNA, the CDR3 is TGTGCCAGCAGCCCTGTAGCCGGGGAGCCCCAGCATTTT. Translation gives CASSPVAGEPQHF. Combining the CDR3 with reference TRBV7-2 and TRBJ1-5 gives the whole variable domain GAGVSQSPSNKVTEKGKDVELRCDPISGHTALYWYRQSLGQGLEFLIYFQGNSAPDKSGLPSDRFSAERTGGSVSTLTIQRTQQEDSAVYLCASSPVAGEPQHFGDGTRLSIL.

This chain uses TRBV29-1 with TRBJ1-2; no definite D call. Germline CDR1 reads SQVTM; CDR2 reads ANQGSEA. The CDR3 is 11 residues long. V lost 4 bases to trimming and J lost 8 bases, with 11 bases between them. The chain's CDR3 is CSVVVDIGYTF. DNA of the CDR3: TGCAGCGTTGTGGTAGATATCGGCTACACCTTC. Using reference TRBV29-1 and TRBJ1-2 for the parts outside the CDR3, the full variable domain is SAVISQKPSRDICQRGTSLTIQCQVDSQVTMMFWYRQQPGQSLTLIATANQGSEATYESGFVIDKFPISRPNLTFSTLTVSNMSPEDSSIYLCSVVVDIGYTFGSGTRLTVV.

The chain carries TRBV28 and TRBJ2-3; D is perhaps TRBD2 (7 bases). Germline assignment: CDR1 MDHEN and CDR2 SYDVKM. The V gene lost 6 bases and the J gene lost 5 bases, with 18 bases spanning the gap. The CDR3 runs 15 residues. The CDR3 here is CASSPRGATEDTQYF. In nucleotides, the CDR3 is TGTGCCAGCAGCCCTCGGGGGGCGACAGAAGATACGCAGTATTTT.

V is TRBV28 and J is TRBJ1-6; 9 bases agree with TRBD1. The germline V gene encodes CDR1 MDHEN and CDR2 SYDVKM. Trimming at V came to 5 bases and at J to 7 bases, leaving 6 bases not matched to a gene. The CDR3 sequence is 15 residues long. CDR3 bases: TGTGCCAGCAGTCCGACGGGACAGGGCAATTCACCCCTCCACTTT. It yields the protein CASSPTGQGNSPLHF.

The chain joins TRBV6-4 to TRBJ2-3; D unresolved. V was clipped by 0 bases and J by 5 bases, with 3 bases between them. CDR1 and CDR2 (germline): MRHNA, SNTAGT. The CDR3 runs to 12 residues. Here the CDR3 DNA reads TGTGCCAGCAGTGACTCGAGAGATACGCAGTATTTT. Its translation: CASSDSRDTQYF.

The V gene is TRBV9, the J gene TRBJ2-1; no clear D gene. Per germline, CDR1 SGDLS and CDR2 YYNGEE. V gave up 1 base and J gave up 9 bases, with 8 bases separating them. The CDR3 loop spans 12 amino acids. CDR3 DNA sequence: TGTGCCAGCAGCGTACCTCCCGGTGAGCAGTTCTTC. The encoded protein is CASSVPPGEQFF.

The V call is TRBV7-9, the J call TRBJ1-6; D is ambiguous. Germline lookup yields CDR1 SEHNR and CDR2 FQNEAQ (reference sequence). Trimming pared 5 bases from V and 8 bases from J, leaving 19 bases between. This CDR3 has 16 residues. CDR3 nucleotide sequence: TGTGCCAGCAGCCCGAGGGATTGGGAAGTTTATTCACCCCTCCACTTT. Translating it yields CASSPRDWEVYSPLHF.

V and J are TRBV2 and TRBJ1-2, with 7 bases identical to TRBD1. The J segment lost 8 bases and the V segment lost 6 bases, leaving 12 bases of the junction unmatched. There are 14 residues in the CDR3. Germline CDR1 and CDR2: SNHLY and FYNNEI. The CDR3 DNA reads TGTGCCAGCAGCTCAGGGGGGCGAATCCACGGCTACACCTTC. Its protein product is CASSSGGRIHGYTF.

The chain has TRBV4-1 and TRBJ1-1; no clear D gene. Germline lookup yields CDR1 MGHRA and CDR2 YSYEKL. This CDR3 has 15 residues. Trimming left V 1 base short and J 3 bases short, with 12 bases between. The chain's CDR3 is CASSQGLAVDTEAFF. CDR3 coding DNA: TGCGCCAGCAGCCAAGGTCTAGCAGTTGACACTGAAGCTTTCTTT.

The CDR3 here is CASTRDTYNEQFF. Written as DNA, the CDR3 is TGTGCCAGCACCAGGGACACCTACAATGAGCAGTTCTTC. The V gene is TRBV6-1, the J gene TRBJ2-1, with D possibly being TRBD1 (6 bases). Germline CDR1 and CDR2: MNHNS and SASEGT. Trimming took 7 bases from V and 2 from J, leaving 9 bases between them. The CDR3 sequence is 13 residues long.

The chain carries TRBV11-2 and TRBJ2-5; weak D call: TRBD1 (5 bases). Germline CDR1 reads SGHAT; CDR2 reads FQNNGV. V lost 4 bases to trimming and J lost 5 bases, with 8 bases between them. The CDR3 has 12 residues. The CDR3 spells CASSSAGETQYF. In DNA form, the CDR3 reads TGTGCCAGCAGCTCGGCAGGGGAGACCCAGTACTTC.